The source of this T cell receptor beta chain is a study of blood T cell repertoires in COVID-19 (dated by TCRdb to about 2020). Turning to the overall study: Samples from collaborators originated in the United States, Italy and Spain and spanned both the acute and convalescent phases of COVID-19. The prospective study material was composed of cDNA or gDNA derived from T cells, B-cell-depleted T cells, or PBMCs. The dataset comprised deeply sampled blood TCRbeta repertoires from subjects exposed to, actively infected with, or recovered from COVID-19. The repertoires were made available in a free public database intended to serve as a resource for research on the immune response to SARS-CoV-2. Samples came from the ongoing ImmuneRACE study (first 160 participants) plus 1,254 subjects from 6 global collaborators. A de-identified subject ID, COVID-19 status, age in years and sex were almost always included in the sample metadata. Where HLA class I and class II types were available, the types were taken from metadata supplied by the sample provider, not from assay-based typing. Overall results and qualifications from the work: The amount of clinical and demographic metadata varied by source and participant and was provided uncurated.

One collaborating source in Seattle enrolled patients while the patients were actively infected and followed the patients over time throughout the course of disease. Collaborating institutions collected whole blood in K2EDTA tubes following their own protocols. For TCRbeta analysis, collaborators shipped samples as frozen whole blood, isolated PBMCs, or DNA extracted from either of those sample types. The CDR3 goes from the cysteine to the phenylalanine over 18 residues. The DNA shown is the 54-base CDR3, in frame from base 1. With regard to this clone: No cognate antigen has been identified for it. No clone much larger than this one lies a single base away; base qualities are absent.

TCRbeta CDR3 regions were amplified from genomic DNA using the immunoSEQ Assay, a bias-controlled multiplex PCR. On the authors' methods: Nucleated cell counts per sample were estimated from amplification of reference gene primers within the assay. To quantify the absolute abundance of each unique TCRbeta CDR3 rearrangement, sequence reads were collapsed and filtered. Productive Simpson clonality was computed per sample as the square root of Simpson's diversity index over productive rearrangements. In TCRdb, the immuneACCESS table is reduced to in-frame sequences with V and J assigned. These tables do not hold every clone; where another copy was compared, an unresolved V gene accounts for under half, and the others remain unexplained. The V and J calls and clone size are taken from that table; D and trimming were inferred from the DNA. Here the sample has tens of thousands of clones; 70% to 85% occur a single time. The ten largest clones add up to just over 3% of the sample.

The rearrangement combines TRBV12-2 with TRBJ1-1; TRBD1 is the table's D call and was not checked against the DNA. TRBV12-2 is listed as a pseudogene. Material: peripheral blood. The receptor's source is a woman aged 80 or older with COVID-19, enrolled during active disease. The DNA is TGTGCAAGTCGCTTACCTCCACTCCGGGACAGGGGATACACTGAAGCTTTCTTT. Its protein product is CASRLPPLRDRGYTEAFF.